This passage covers 5 T cell receptor beta chains from one sample sequenced in a study of blood T cell repertoires in COVID-19. The assay was immunoSEQ multiplex PCR, and TCRdb's table has in-frame clones only and misses some. This sample has about 160,000 clones; approximately 80% occur once, and the top ten carry about 10%. The specimen sequenced was peripheral blood. The source of these receptors is a woman older than 75 with active or convalescent COVID-19.

This clone was found once. The V and J genes are TRBV4-2 and TRBJ2-5; 12 nucleotides line up with TRBD2. Trimming cost V 4 bases and J 3 bases; bases outside gene matches: 3. The germline V gene has CDR1 LGHNA and CDR2 YNFKEQ. CDR3 size: 15 residues. The chain's CDR3 is CASSLRLAGEETQYF. The DNA of the CDR3 is TGTGCCAGCAGCCTACGACTAGCGGGGGAAGAGACCCAGTACTTC.

This chain links TRBV5-1 with TRBJ2-5, with 9 positions matching TRBD2. V dropped 0 bases and J dropped 4; count of bases not matched to a gene: 1. The CDR3 runs to 14 residues. Germline lookup yields CDR1 SGHRS and CDR2 YFSETQ. For the CDR3, the DNA is TGCGCCAGCAGCTTGGAACTAGCGGGAGAGACCCAGTACTTC. It encodes CASSLELAGETQYF.

J is TRBJ2-5 and V is TRBV14; D ambiguous. This CDR3 is 13 amino acids long. Germline V gene sequence: CDR1 SGHDN, CDR2 FVKESK. V gave up 1 base and J gave up 4 bases, with 7 bases separating them. CDR3 sequence: CASSQGAVETQYF. The DNA of the CDR3 is TGTGCCAGCAGCCAAGGGGCCGTAGAGACCCAGTACTTC.

This clone was counted only a few times. V usage is TRBV7-2 and J usage is TRBJ2-7, with 11 bases identical to TRBD2. This CDR3 contains 16 residues. V lost 7 bases and J lost 7; bases outside the gene matches: 15. The germline gives CDR1 SGHTA, CDR2 FQGNSA. The CDR3 loop is CASTAGLLAGAREQYF. DNA of the CDR3: TGTGCCAGCACCGCAGGCTTACTAGCGGGGGCTCGGGAGCAGTACTTC.

The chain uses TRBV7-9 and TRBJ2-3; tentative D call: TRBD1 (5 bases). Germline values: CDR1 SEHNR, CDR2 FQNEAQ (reference sequence). This CDR3 contains 14 residues. V lost 7 bases and J 1 base, leaving 12 bases between the germline ends. CDR3 region: CASNDREGTDTQYF. DNA of the CDR3: TGTGCCAGCAACGACAGAGAAGGCACAGATACGCAGTATTTT.